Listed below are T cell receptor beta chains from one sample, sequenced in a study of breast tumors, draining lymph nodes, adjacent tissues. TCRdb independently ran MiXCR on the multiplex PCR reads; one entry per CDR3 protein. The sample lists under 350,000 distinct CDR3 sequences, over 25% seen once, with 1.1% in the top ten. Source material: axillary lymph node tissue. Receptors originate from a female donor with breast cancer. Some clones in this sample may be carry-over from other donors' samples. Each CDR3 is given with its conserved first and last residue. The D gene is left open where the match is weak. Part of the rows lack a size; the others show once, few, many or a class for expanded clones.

TGTGCCAGCAGCCCGAATCTAGCGGATAGCTCCTACGAGCAGTACTTC	CASSPNLADSSYEQYF	NA	TRBD2	TRBV3-1	TRBJ2-7
TGTGCCAGCAGAGAAACCGGGACATCTACCTACGAGCAGTACTTC	CASRETGTSTYEQYF	few	NA	TRBV6-5	TRBJ2-7
TGTGCCTGGGGGGGGGGATTGGACACAGATACGCAGTATTTT	CAWGGGLDTDTQYF	NA	TRBD2	TRBV30	TRBJ2-3
TGTGCCACCAGCAGTGGTGCCGGGGGCTACACCTTC	CATSSGAGGYTF	many	NA	TRBV15	TRBJ1-2
TGTGCTAGCAGCTTATCTCGGTCTGGAAACACCATATATTTT	CASSLSRSGNTIYF	many	NA	TRBV7-7	TRBJ1-3
TGTGCCAGCAACCAGGGACTAGCGAGCGGTCGAGAGACCCAGTACTTC	CASNQGLASGRETQYF	NA	TRBD2	TRBV2	TRBJ2-5
TGTGCCAGCAGACCGGGCGGTGTTTCGGGCTTGTACTTC	CASRPGGVSGLYF	few	NA	TRBV3-1	TRBJ2-7
TGTGCCACCCTAGCGGGAGGGTACACCGGGGAGCTGTTTTTT	CATLAGGYTGELFF	many	TRBD2	TRBV19	TRBJ2-2
TGCAGCGTTGGTTGGGTTGGGCAGAGCTATGGCTACACCTTC	CSVGWVGQSYGYTF	many	NA	TRBV29-1	TRBJ1-2
TGTGCCACCAGGAAGCGGGAGGGCACCTACGAGCAGTACTTC	CATRKREGTYEQYF	NA	TRBD2	TRBV15	TRBJ2-7
TGTGCCAGCAGTACCGACATATGGGAGACCCAGTACTTC	CASSTDIWETQYF	few	NA	TRBV27	TRBJ2-5
TGTGCCAGCAACCTATACCGACTAGCGGGAGGGCAGAATGAGCAGTTCTTC	CASNLYRLAGGQNEQFF	many	TRBD2	TRBV12-3/TRBV12-4	TRBJ2-1
TGCGCCAGCAGCCGCACCGGGACAGGCAAGTACGAGCAGTACTTC	CASSRTGTGKYEQYF	many	TRBD1	TRBV5-1	TRBJ2-7
TGCGCCAGCAGTGACCGACAGGGCACTGAAGCTTTCTTT	CASSDRQGTEAFF	NA	TRBD1	TRBV10-2	TRBJ1-1
TGCAGTGCTAGAGTGGGCTTAGGCACAGATACGCAGTATTTT	CSARVGLGTDTQYF	many	NA	TRBV20-1	TRBJ2-3
TGTGCCAGCAGCCACCACCCCAGGGCAACTTCAGATGAAAAACTGTTTTTT	CASSHHPRATSDEKLFF	few	NA	TRBV4-2	TRBJ1-4
TGTGCCAGCAGCTTGGGTTTCGGTGAGCAGCCCCAGCATTTT	CASSLGFGEQPQHF	NA	NA	TRBV7-2	TRBJ1-5
TGTGCCAGCAGCTGGACAGGGCCGAAGACCCAGTACTTC	CASSWTGPKTQYF	few	TRBD1	TRBV6-2/TRBV6-3	TRBJ2-5
TGCGCCAGCAGCTTGGCCGGGGGAACCAAAAACATTCAGTACTTC	CASSLAGGTKNIQYF	many	NA	TRBV5-1	TRBJ2-4
TGTGCCAGCAGCCTCGGACAGGGGGCCTACTATGGCTACACCTTC	CASSLGQGAYYGYTF	many	TRBD1	TRBV5-5	TRBJ1-2
TGTGCCAGCAGCTTTGAGCGGGAGGTCCCCTACAATGAGCAGTTCTTC	CASSFEREVPYNEQFF	many	TRBD2	TRBV7-2	TRBJ2-1
TGCAGCGTTGAAAATCAGGGGGCGAGTGGCTACACCTTC	CSVENQGASGYTF	many	TRBD1	TRBV29-1	TRBJ1-2
TGTGCCAGCTTAAACCTGTACGAGCAGTACTTC	CASLNLYEQYF	NA	NA	TRBV6-1	TRBJ2-7
TGCAGTGCCCCCCCTGGTGACCATGGCTACACCTTC	CSAPPGDHGYTF	many	NA	TRBV20-1	TRBJ1-2
TGTGCCAGCAGGTCAGCTAACTATGGCTACACCTTC	CASRSANYGYTF	NA	NA	TRBV12-3/TRBV12-4	TRBJ1-2
TGTGCCTGGGGACATCAGCGGACTGAAGCTTTCTTT	CAWGHQRTEAFF	NA	NA	TRBV30	TRBJ1-1
TGTGCCAGCAGCTACCAACCGGGACAGGGGGCGCCGCGTGTGAACTATGGCTACACCTTC	CASSYQPGQGAPRVNYGYTF	NA	TRBD1	TRBV7-2	TRBJ1-2
TGCAGTGCTAGATCTGGACAGGGGGTGAGGGATGAGCAGTTCTTC	CSARSGQGVRDEQFF	NA	TRBD1	TRBV20-1	TRBJ2-1
TGTGCCTTGAGTAAGGCCAAGACTAATCCCTACGAGCAGTACTTC	CALSKAKTNPYEQYF	once	NA	TRBV30	TRBJ2-7
TGTGCCAGCAGCTTACGCGGGGGCAAGGGAAGTGAGCAGTTCTTC	CASSLRGGKGSEQFF	many	NA	TRBV13	TRBJ2-1
TGTGCCAGCAGCTGGGCGGGAGGGCCAGATACGCAGTATTTT	CASSWAGGPDTQYF	many	TRBD2	TRBV7-2	TRBJ2-3
TGCGCCAGCAGCCAACGACAGGCAACTAATGAAAAACTGTTTTTT	CASSQRQATNEKLFF	many	NA	TRBV4-1	TRBJ1-4
TGCAGCGTAGCGAAGACAGGGGGAGAGACCCAGTACTTC	CSVAKTGGETQYF	NA	TRBD1	TRBV29-1	TRBJ2-5
TGTGCCAGCAGCTTCGGTCCGGACATCACAGATACGCAGTATTTT	CASSFGPDITDTQYF	NA	NA	TRBV5-4	TRBJ2-3
TGTGCCAGTAGTATAGATGGGACGGCGAGCTTT	CASSIDGTASF	NA	NA	TRBV19	TRBJ1-4
TGCGCCAGCAGCCCGTTCCAAGAGACCCACTACTTC	CASSPFQETHYF	NA	NA	TRBV5-1	TRBJ2-5
TGTGCCAGCAGCTTAAATAGACTAGCGGGAAACGAGCAGTACTTC	CASSLNRLAGNEQYF	many	TRBD2	TRBV7-8	TRBJ2-7
TGTGCCAGCGAGGGGGACATAGCGGGGCCAGATACGCAGTATTTT	CASEGDIAGPDTQYF	many	TRBD2	TRBV11-1	TRBJ2-3
TGTGCCAGCAGCCTAGGGAGCAACAGGGACGGCTATGGCTACACCTTC	CASSLGSNRDGYGYTF	many	NA	TRBV4-2	TRBJ1-2